This TCR beta chain was obtained from a study of T cells in localized non-small cell lung cancer. Looked up from germline, CDR1 is SGHAT and CDR2 is FQNNGV. The CDR3 is 13 residues long. V lost 1 base to trimming and J lost 9 bases, with 7 bases between them. Libraries were prepared by immunoSEQ multiplex PCR; TCRdb keeps only in-frame clonotypes and omits some of them. The data hold under 70,000 clones, with 86% observed a single time. The TCR was taken from a woman aged 40 to 75 with stage I lung adenocarcinoma. Source: peripheral blood, taken before any cancer treatment. The genes are TRBV11-2 and TRBJ1-6; D is unresolved. CDR3 sequence reads: CASSLGAGSPLHF. DNA of the CDR3: TGTGCCAGCAGCTTAGGGGCAGGTTCACCCCTCCACTTT.